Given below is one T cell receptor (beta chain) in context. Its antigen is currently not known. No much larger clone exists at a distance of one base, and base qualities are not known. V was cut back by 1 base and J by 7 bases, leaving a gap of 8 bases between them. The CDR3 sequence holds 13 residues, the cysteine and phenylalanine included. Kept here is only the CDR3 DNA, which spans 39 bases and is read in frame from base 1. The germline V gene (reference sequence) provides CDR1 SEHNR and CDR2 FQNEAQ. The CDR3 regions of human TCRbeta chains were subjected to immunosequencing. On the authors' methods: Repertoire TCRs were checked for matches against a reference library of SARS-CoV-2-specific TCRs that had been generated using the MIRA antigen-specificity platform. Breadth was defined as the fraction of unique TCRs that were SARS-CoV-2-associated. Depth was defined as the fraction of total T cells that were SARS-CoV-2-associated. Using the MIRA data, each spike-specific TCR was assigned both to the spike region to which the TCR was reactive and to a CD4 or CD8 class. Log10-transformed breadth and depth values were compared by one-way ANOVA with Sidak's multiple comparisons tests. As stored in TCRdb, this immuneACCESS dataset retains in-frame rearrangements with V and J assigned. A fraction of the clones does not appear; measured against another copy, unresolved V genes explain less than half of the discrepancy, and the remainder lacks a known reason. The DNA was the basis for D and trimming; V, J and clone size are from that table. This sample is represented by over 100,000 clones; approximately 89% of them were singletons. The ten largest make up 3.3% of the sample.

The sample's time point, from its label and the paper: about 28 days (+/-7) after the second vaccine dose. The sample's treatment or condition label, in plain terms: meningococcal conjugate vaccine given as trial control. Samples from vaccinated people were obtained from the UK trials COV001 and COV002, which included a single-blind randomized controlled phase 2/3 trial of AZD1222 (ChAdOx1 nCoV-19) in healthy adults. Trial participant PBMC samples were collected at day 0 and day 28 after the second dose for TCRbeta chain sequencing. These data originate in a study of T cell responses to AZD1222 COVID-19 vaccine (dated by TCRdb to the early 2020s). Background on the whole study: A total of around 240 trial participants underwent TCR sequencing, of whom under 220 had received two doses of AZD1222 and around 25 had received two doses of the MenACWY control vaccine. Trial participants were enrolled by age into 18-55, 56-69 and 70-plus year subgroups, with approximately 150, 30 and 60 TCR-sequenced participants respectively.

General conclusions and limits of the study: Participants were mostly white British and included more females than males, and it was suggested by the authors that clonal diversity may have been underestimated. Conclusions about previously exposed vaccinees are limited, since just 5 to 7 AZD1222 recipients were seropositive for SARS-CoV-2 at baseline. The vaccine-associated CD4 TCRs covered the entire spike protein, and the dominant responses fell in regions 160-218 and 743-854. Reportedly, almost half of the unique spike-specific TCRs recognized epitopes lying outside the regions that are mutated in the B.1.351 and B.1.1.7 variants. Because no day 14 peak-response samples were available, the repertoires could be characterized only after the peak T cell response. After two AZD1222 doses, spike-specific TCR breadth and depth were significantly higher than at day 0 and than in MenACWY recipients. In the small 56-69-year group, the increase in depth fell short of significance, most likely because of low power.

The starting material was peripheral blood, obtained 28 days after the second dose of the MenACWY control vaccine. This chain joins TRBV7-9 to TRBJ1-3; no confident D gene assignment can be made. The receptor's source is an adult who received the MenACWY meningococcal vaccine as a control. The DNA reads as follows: TGTGCCAGCAGCTTAGTCCCTGCGAACACCATATATTTT. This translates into CASSLVPANTIYF. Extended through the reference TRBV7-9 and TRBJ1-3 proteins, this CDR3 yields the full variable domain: DTGVSQNPRHKITKRGQNVTFRCDPISEHNRLYWYRQTLGQGPEFLTYFQNEAQLEKSRLLSDRFSAERPKGSFSTLEIQRTEQGDSAMYLCASSLVPANTIYFGEGSWLTVV.